The 18 T cell receptor beta chains below all came from one sample that was sequenced in a study of CD8 T cells in ankylosing spondylitis. TCRdb analysed the 5' RACE reads with MiXCR anew, one entry per CDR3 protein. The profile shows about 240,000 distinct CDR3 sequences, under 8.5% of them singletons. The material sequenced was blood, either unsorted or a sorted T cell fraction (not recorded which). The source is a female donor with ankylosing spondylitis or in good health (not recorded which).

This clonotype was counted at least ten times. The chain joins TRBV12-3 or TRBV12-4 to TRBJ2-3, with no clear D. V dropped 7 bases and J dropped 1 base, with 15 bases sitting between them. The length of the CDR3 is 15 residues. CDR3: CASTPGPRGTDTQYF. Here the CDR3 DNA reads TGTGCCAGCACCCCCGGGCCCCGGGGCACAGATACGCAGTATTTT.

In this sample, this clonotype turned up many times. The rearrangement joins TRBV20-1 to TRBJ2-2; perhaps TRBD2 as D (6 bases). V lost 0 bases and J lost 2, with 13 bases in between. Germline CDR1 and CDR2: DFQATT and SNEGSKA (reference sequence). The CDR3 is 16 residues long. CDR3 DNA: TGCAGTGCTAGAGACTCGACTAGTTTTAACACCGGGGAGCTGTTTTTT. Its protein product is CSARDSTSFNTGELFF.

This clonotype has ten or more counts. The rearrangement joins TRBV29-1 to TRBJ1-5; 8 bases match TRBD1. The CDR3 consists of 15 residues. J gave up 1 base and V 5 bases, and 7 bases lay outside the gene matches. The germline gives CDR1 SQVTM, CDR2 ANQGSEA. The CDR3 nucleotides read TGCAGCGTTTGTCAGGGGGCAGCGAGCAATCAGCCCCAGCATTTT. Translation: CSVCQGAASNQPQHF.

This clonotype was detected ten times or more. CDR3 residues: CASSLMRVNTGELFF. In DNA form, the CDR3 reads TGCGCCAGCAGCTTGATGAGGGTGAACACCGGGGAGCTGTTTTTT. This rearrangement joins TRBV5-1 to TRBJ2-2; D is perhaps TRBD2 (5 bases). The germline CDR1 and CDR2 sequences are SGHRS and YFSETQ. This CDR3 has 15 amino acids. V dropped 1 base and J dropped 1 base, with 8 bases sitting between them.

This clonotype showed up many times. This rearrangement joins TRBV9 to TRBJ2-1; D may correspond to TRBD1 or TRBD2 (5 bases each). V shed 4 bases and J shed 9 bases, with 17 bases lying between them. Germline assignment: CDR1 SGDLS and CDR2 YYNGEE. The CDR3 length is 14 residues. This CDR3 is CASSSSAKGSEQFF. CDR3 nucleotide sequence: TGTGCCAGCAGCTCCTCGGCGAAGGGGAGTGAGCAGTTCTTC.

The sample holds many counts of this clonotype. The gene calls are TRBV7-2 and TRBJ1-1; D is unclear. Germline CDR1 is SGHTA and CDR2 is FQGNSA. The CDR3 runs to 13 residues. Trimming shortened V by 5 bases and J by 8 bases, and 15 bases separated the two germline ends. In nucleotides, the CDR3 is TGTGCCAGCAGCCCCCGAAGGGAGTTGGAAGCTTTCTTT. This codes for CASSPRRELEAFF.

The sample holds many counts of this clonotype. The V gene is TRBV2, the J gene TRBJ1-2; D not certain. Germline CDR1 reads SNHLY; CDR2 reads FYNNEI. V was cut by 4 bases and J by 7 bases, with 7 bases left in between. The CDR3 loop spans 11 amino acids. The CDR3 reads CASSGESGYTF. The CDR3 coding sequence is TGTGCCAGCAGTGGTGAGAGTGGCTACACCTTC. The whole variable domain, filled in from reference TRBV2 and TRBJ1-2, reads EPEVTQTPSHQVTQMGQEVILRCVPISNHLYFYWYRQILGQKVEFLVSFYNNEISEKSEIFDDQFSVERPDGSNFTLKIRSTKLEDSAMYFCASSGESGYTFGSGTRLTVV.

The V gene is TRBV7-2, the J gene TRBJ2-1, with 11 nucleotides matching TRBD2. Germline loops: CDR1 SGHTA, CDR2 FQGNSA. CDR3 length: 17 amino acids. J gave up 6 bases and V 5 bases, and 12 bases lay outside the gene matches. CDR3 protein: CASSRTSGLAEGNEQFF. CDR3 nucleotides: TGTGCCAGCAGCCGTACCTCGGGACTAGCGGAGGGCAATGAGCAGTTCTTC.

This clonotype has ten or more counts. V gene TRBV24-1 combines with J gene TRBJ1-2; no definite D call. The length of the CDR3 is 16 residues. CDR1 and CDR2 (germline): KGHDR, SFDVKD. V was shortened by 7 bases and J by 1 base, with 18 bases between the two germline ends. This CDR3 reads CATSAPSGPLNYGYTF. The CDR3 DNA is TGTGCCACCAGCGCCCCCTCAGGCCCGCTTAACTATGGCTACACCTTC.

The rearrangement links TRBV7-3 to TRBJ1-1; a possible D gene is TRBD1 (5 bases). V lost 8 bases and J 2 bases, leaving 12 bases between the germline ends. Germline CDR1 and CDR2: SGHTA and FQGTGA. The CDR3 covers 13 residues. In DNA, the CDR3 is TGTGCCAGCGGCGCAGGGCCCAACACTGAAGCTTTCTTT. Its protein product is CASGAGPNTEAFF.

The table lists this clonotype with many counts. This chain links TRBV20-1 with TRBJ1-1; D gene uncertain. The ends were cut back, 1 base at V and 3 bases at J, with 9 bases in the middle. Germline CDR1 reads DFQATT; CDR2 reads SNEGSKA (reference sequence). CDR3 length equals 13 residues. The CDR3 DNA reads TGCAGTGCTAGAGTGTCGGGGTACACTGAAGCTTTCTTT. Translating gives CSARVSGYTEAFF.

The sample holds many counts of this clonotype. The gene calls are TRBV30 and TRBJ2-7, with a possible D match to TRBD1 (6 bases). Germline V lookup: CDR1 GTSNPN, CDR2 SVGIG (reference sequence). CDR3 length: 11 residues. The V end lost 7 bases, the J end lost 5 bases, and 12 bases lay between the germline ends. CDR3 nucleotide sequence: TGTGCCTCCTCTACAGGGAACGAGCAGTACTTC. This translates into CASSTGNEQYF.

This clonotype was counted between two and nine times. The chain recombines TRBV6-1 with TRBJ1-2, with 10 bases that match TRBD1. From germline, CDR1 is MNHNS and CDR2 SASEGT. J gave up 4 bases and V 6 bases, and 14 bases lay outside the gene matches. This CDR3 contains 17 residues. The CDR3 DNA follows: TGTGCCAGCAGCCAAGGTCCCGGGACAGGGGCGGGCTATGGCTACACCTTC. Translating it yields CASSQGPGTGAGYGYTF.

This clonotype was seen ten or more times. The chain carries TRBV27 and TRBJ1-2, with D perhaps TRBD1 (6 bases). V shed 6 bases and J shed 14 bases, with 16 bases lying between them. Germline loops: CDR1 MNHEY, CDR2 SMNVEV (reference sequence). The CDR3 is 11 residues long. CDR3: CASSTGRVRTF. Written as DNA, the CDR3 is TGTGCCAGCAGCACAGGGAGGGTAAGGACCTTC.

This clonotype came up many times. The chain employs TRBV6-2 or TRBV6-3 and TRBJ2-2, with TRBD2 identical over 8 bases. Trimming at V came to 6 bases and at J to 4 bases, leaving 7 bases not matched to a gene. Germline CDR1 MNHEY, CDR2 SVGEGT. This CDR3 contains 15 residues. The CDR3 DNA sequence: TGTGCCAGCAGACTGAGCGGGAGATTCACCGGGGAGCTGTTTTTT. This gives the protein CASRLSGRFTGELFF.

The table lists this clonotype with a few counts. The V gene is TRBV29-1, the J gene TRBJ1-1; TRBD1 might be the D (5 bases). The CDR3 loop spans 14 amino acids. The V gene lost 5 bases and the J gene lost 0 bases, with 13 bases spanning the gap. CDR1 and CDR2 from the germline V gene are SQVTM and ANQGSEA. The CDR3 loop is CSVLQGYMNTEAFF. The CDR3 nucleotides are TGCAGCGTTCTCCAGGGTTACATGAACACTGAAGCTTTCTTT.

This clonotype came up many times. The chain combines TRBV29-1 with TRBJ2-7; D call uncertain. CDR3 length equals 11 residues. Germline values: CDR1 SQVTM, CDR2 ANQGSEA. Trimming left V 7 bases short and J 1 base short, with 8 bases between. This CDR3 is CSGGDSYEQYF. The CDR3 DNA is TGCAGCGGTGGGGATTCCTACGAGCAGTACTTC.

This clonotype was seen repeatedly, ten times or more. This sequence joins TRBV5-1 and TRBJ1-2; D unresolved. Germline V lookup: CDR1 SGHRS, CDR2 YFSETQ. The CDR3 has 12 residues. V dropped 5 bases and J dropped 6 bases, with 11 bases sitting between them. In nucleotides, the CDR3 is TGCGCCAGCAGATCCGACAACCATGGCTACACCTTC. Residues: CASRSDNHGYTF.